Presented here are 9 T cell receptor beta chains from one specimen sequenced in a study of CD8+ T cells in alopecia areata. Investigators isolated RNA and reverse transcribed it into cDNA to act as the sequencing template. Sequencing used immunoSEQ multiplex PCR; TCRdb keeps in-frame clones, though not all of them. The data contain fewer than 200,000 clones, around 60% of them seen just once; the ten biggest clones take up 14%. Specified treatment: oral pan-JAK inhibitor, 5-10 mg twice daily. The sample in question was CD4+ T cells sorted from blood, obtained at week 24, from a patient treated with tofacitinib. Source of these receptors: a human donor with alopecia areata.

The chain has TRBV7-2 and TRBJ2-5, with 9 nucleotides matching TRBD1. The CDR3 covers 13 residues. Germline values: CDR1 SGHTA, CDR2 FQGNSA. V dropped 4 bases and J dropped 5; count of bases not matched to a gene: 2. For the CDR3, the DNA is TGTGCCAGCAGCTGGGACAGGGCGGAGACCCAGTACTTC. It specifies CASSWDRAETQYF.

The V call is TRBV9, the J call TRBJ2-5; tentatively, D is TRBD2 (6 bases). V lost 2 bases, J lost 5 bases, and 16 bases lay in between. CDR1 SGDLS and CDR2 YYNGEE come from the germline V gene. The CDR3 is 15 amino acids. CDR3 in DNA: TGTGCCAGCAGCGTGGGGGGTTTTAAAGGGGAGACCCAGTACTTC. It codes for CASSVGGFKGETQYF.

The chain combines TRBV30 with TRBJ1-1; 8 bases fit TRBD1. The J segment lost 11 bases and the V segment lost 4 bases, leaving 12 bases of the junction unmatched. The CDR3 consists of 13 residues. Germline lookup yields CDR1 GTSNPN and CDR2 SVGIG (reference sequence). DNA for the CDR3: TGTGCCTGGAACACGGACAGGGCCTCGAGGGCTTTCTTT. This encodes CAWNTDRASRAFF.

The chain joins TRBV29-1 to TRBJ2-7; D unclear. The CDR3 is 13 amino acids. Germline lookup yields CDR1 SQVTM and CDR2 ANQGSEA. The V end lost 6 bases, the J end lost 0 bases, and 12 bases lay between the germline ends. CDR3 in amino acids: CSVKGKVSYEQYF. The CDR3 bases are TGCAGCGTCAAAGGGAAAGTCTCCTACGAGCAGTACTTC.

V and J are TRBV7-8 and TRBJ2-7; D is unclear. Germline loops: CDR1 SGHVS, CDR2 FQNEAQ. V was clipped by 2 bases and J by 1 base, with 9 bases between them. The CDR3 spans 14 residues. DNA for the CDR3: TGTGCCAGCAGCTTAAGGGAAGGGTCCTACGAGCAGTACTTC. Protein sequence: CASSLREGSYEQYF.

This clone has just a few counts. The genes are TRBV5-1 and TRBJ2-7, with D possibly TRBD1 on 5 matching bases. The V end lost 7 bases, the J end lost 6 bases, and 14 bases lay between the germline ends. This CDR3 contains 12 residues. CDR1 SGHRS and CDR2 YFSETQ come from the germline V gene. CDR3: CASGLGDREQYF. The CDR3 bases are TGCGCCAGCGGCCTAGGGGATCGCGAGCAGTACTTC.

The V call is TRBV5-5, the J call TRBJ2-7; D is possibly TRBD1 (6 bases). The CDR3 length is 15 residues. V lost 4 bases and J lost 1, with 15 bases in between. Germline CDR1 SGHKS, CDR2 YYEKEE (reference sequence). CDR3 region: CASSHNMDSSYEQYF. For the CDR3, the DNA is TGTGCCAGCAGCCACAATATGGACAGTTCCTACGAGCAGTACTTC.

The chain couples TRBV29-1 to TRBJ2-3; tentative D call: TRBD1 (6 bases). This CDR3 is 13 amino acids long. Germline V gene lookup returns CDR1 SQVTM and CDR2 ANQGSEA. V was trimmed by 6 bases and J by 7 bases, leaving 17 bases between them. This chain's CDR3 is CSVPGLGAYTQYF. The CDR3 region has the DNA TGCAGCGTCCCAGGGTTGGGGGCTTATACGCAGTATTTT.

This chain joins TRBV5-6 and TRBJ1-2; D uncertain. Germline V CDR1 and CDR2: SGHDT, YYEEEE. Trimming removed 4 bases at V and 3 bases at J, with 7 bases between. This CDR3 region has 12 residues. CDR3 protein: CASSPGDYGYTF. CDR3 in DNA: TGTGCCAGCAGCCCGGGCGACTATGGCTACACCTTC.